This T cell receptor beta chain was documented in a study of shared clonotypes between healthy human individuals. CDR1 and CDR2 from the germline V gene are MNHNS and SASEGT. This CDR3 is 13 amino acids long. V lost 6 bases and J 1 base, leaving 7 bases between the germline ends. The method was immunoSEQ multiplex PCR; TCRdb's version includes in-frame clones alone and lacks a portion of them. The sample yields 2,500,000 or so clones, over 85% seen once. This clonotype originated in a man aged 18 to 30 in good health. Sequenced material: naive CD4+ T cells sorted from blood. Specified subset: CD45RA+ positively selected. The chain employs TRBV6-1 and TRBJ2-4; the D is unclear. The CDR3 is CASRQEAKNIQYF. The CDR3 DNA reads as TGTGCCAGCAGGCAGGAGGCCAAAAACATTCAGTACTTC.